The 10 T cell receptor beta chains below come from one sample, sequenced in a study of blood T cell repertoires in COVID-19. Generated by immunoSEQ multiplex PCR, the TCRdb table keeps only in-frame clones and is missing some. Of roughly 250,000 clones in the sample, 80% to 90% are singletons; the top ten hold over 2%. The sample taken for sequencing was PBMCs or T cells enriched from blood (not recorded which). All receptors come from a woman younger than 30 who had recovered from COVID-19.

CDR3 coding DNA: TGTGCCAGCAGTAAATCACAGGGGACCTATGGCTACACCTTC. This translates into CASSKSQGTYGYTF. V gene TRBV6-5 combines with J gene TRBJ1-2, with 7 bases identical to TRBD1. The CDR3 sequence is 14 residues long. V dropped 5 bases and J dropped 4; count of bases not matched to a gene: 7. In germline, CDR1 is MNHEY, CDR2 SVGAGI.

The chain recombines TRBV2 with TRBJ2-2; D is ambiguous. The CDR3 totals 15 residues. The V end lost 7 bases, the J end lost 3 bases, and 15 bases lay between the germline ends. Per the germline V gene, CDR1 is SNHLY and CDR2 is FYNNEI. This chain's CDR3 is CASTEAQPYTGELFF. CDR3 nucleotide sequence: TGTGCCAGCACCGAGGCCCAGCCGTACACCGGGGAGCTGTTTTTT.

The J gene is TRBJ2-4, the V gene TRBV27; D not certain. CDR1 and CDR2 from the germline V gene are MNHEY and SMNVEV (reference sequence). V lost 0 bases and J lost 6, with 6 bases in between. The length of the CDR3 is 13 residues. The CDR3 nucleotides are TGTGCCAGCAGTTTATCGGCGGTAAACATTCAGTACTTC. This encodes CASSLSAVNIQYF.

The rearrangement links TRBV7-9 to TRBJ1-1, with 7 bases lining up with TRBD1. This CDR3 contains 15 residues. After removal of 4 bases from V and 1 base from J, the junction contained 6 bases not matched to a gene. CDR1 and CDR2 (germline): SEHNR, FQNEAQ (reference sequence). The CDR3 protein is CASSSTGVRNTEAFF. The CDR3 DNA reads as TGTGCCAGCAGCTCAACAGGGGTCCGGAACACTGAAGCTTTCTTT.

This chain links TRBV28 with TRBJ1-1, with D possibly TRBD1 on 5 matching bases. CDR1 MDHEN and CDR2 SYDVKM come from the germline V gene. The CDR3 spans 12 residues. V lost 6 bases, J lost 7 bases, and 12 bases lay in between. CDR3 in DNA: TGTGCCAGCAGGCCGGGGGTTAATGAAGCTTTCTTT. It is translated as CASRPGVNEAFF.

This chain's CDR3 is CASTFRGRFSYEQYF. Written as DNA, the CDR3 is TGTGCCAGCACCTTCCGCGGGCGGTTCTCCTACGAGCAGTACTTC. The chain is built from TRBV11-2 and TRBJ2-7; TRBD2 might be the D (5 bases). Germline V gives CDR1 SGHAT, CDR2 FQNNGV. The germline V and J ends were trimmed by 7 bases and 0 bases, with 16 bases remaining between them. The CDR3 length is 15 residues.

The chain employs TRBV24-1 and TRBJ1-2; TRBD1 is a possible D gene (5 bases). Germline V CDR1 and CDR2: KGHDR, SFDVKD. Trimming removed 1 base at V and 5 bases at J, with 10 bases between. This CDR3 is 14 amino acids long. CDR3 sequence (DNA): TGTGCCACCAGTGATTTAGGGCGGGGGTATGGCTACACCTTC. It yields the protein CATSDLGRGYGYTF.

Only one count was recorded for this clone. The chain recombines TRBV5-4 with TRBJ2-5; 7 nucleotides align to TRBD1. CDR3 length equals 14 residues. Looked up from germline, CDR1 is SGHNT and CDR2 is YYREEE (reference sequence). The ends lost 0 bases at V and 4 bases at J; junction bases unmatched: 3. CDR3 loop: CASSLDEGAETQYF. CDR3 nucleotide sequence: TGTGCCAGCAGCTTGGATGAGGGGGCAGAGACCCAGTACTTC.

The chain carries TRBV7-6 and TRBJ1-4; 9 bases fit TRBD1. The V gene end was trimmed by 1 base and the J gene end by 5 bases; junction bases not matched to a gene: 5. This CDR3 contains 16 residues. The germline gives CDR1 SGHVS, CDR2 FNYEAQ. The CDR3 sequence: CASSLVGDRENEKLFF. The CDR3 region has the DNA TGTGCCAGCAGCTTAGTGGGGGACAGGGAGAATGAAAAACTGTTTTTT.

This chain links TRBV28 with TRBJ1-4, with TRBD1 as a possible D gene (5 bases). The CDR3 runs to 15 residues. Germline-derived CDR1 and CDR2 are MDHEN and SYDVKM. V was cut by 4 bases and J by 8 bases, with 17 bases left in between. CDR3 sequence reads: CASSYEQASQEKLFF. The CDR3 DNA follows: TGTGCCAGCAGTTATGAACAGGCCTCCCAAGAAAAACTGTTTTTT. Full variable domain (missing parts from reference TRBV28 and TRBJ1-4): DVKVTQSSRYLVKRTGEKVFLECVQDMDHENMFWYRQDPGLGLRLIYFSYDVKMKEKGDIPEGYSVSREKKERFSLILESASTNQTSMYLCASSYEQASQEKLFFGSGTQLSVL.